The entry below describes one T cell receptor (beta chain). Libraries were prepared by immunoSEQ multiplex PCR; TCRdb keeps only in-frame clonotypes and omits some of them. The table shows around 750,000 clones, with approximately 74% occurring only once. The data originate from a study of shared clonotypes between healthy human individuals. Study-wide background: Per donor, three plates held CD4 naive cells, three held CD4 memory, two held CD8 naive and one held CD8 memory.

Trimming removed 3 bases at V and 2 bases at J, with 8 bases between. The germline gives CDR1 SNHLY, CDR2 FYNNEI. This CDR3 has 15 residues. The source of this sequence is a woman aged 25 to 39 in good health. The J gene is TRBJ2-6, the V gene TRBV2, with D possibly being TRBD1 (5 bases). Input material: memory CD4+ T cells sorted from blood. The sample's subset: CD45RA-negative fraction. The CDR3 DNA sequence: TGTGCCAGCAGTGATCCCAGGGCTGGGGCCAACGTCCTGACTTTC. This codes for CASSDPRAGANVLTF.